The clone carrying this TCR beta chain was seen only once. Its antigen is as yet unknown. In the PCR, 60 Vbeta and 13 Jbeta primers were used. Sequenced by immunoSEQ multiplex PCR; TCRdb stores in-frame clones only, minus some. The repertoire holds 75,000 to 90,000 clones, with roughly 79% as singletons. This record comes from a study of cytomegalovirus exposure and HLA in healthy donors. Study-level information: Drawn from HLA-typed donors, approximately 85 million unique TCRs were held in an early data release. Study-level results: Most TCR beta V segments were productive about 87% or about 30% of the time in an earlier analysis. Per a later analysis, 15,000 to 20,000 TCR beta sequences showed association with HLA alleles at 0.05 false discovery rate. Using the classifier, cytomegalovirus status was reportedly diagnosed with high specificity and sensitivity.

CDR1 is MDHEN and CDR2 is SYDVKM in the germline V gene. V was pared by 5 bases and J by 1 base, with 12 bases between. The CDR3 consists of 15 residues. Specimen: PBMCs. The clonotype comes from a woman in her 40s in good health and CMV-seropositive. The rearrangement links TRBV28 to TRBJ1-5; D is unclear. The CDR3 here is CASSLASSSNQPQHF. Here the CDR3 DNA reads TGTGCCAGCAGTCTAGCTTCATCAAGCAATCAGCCCCAGCATTTT.